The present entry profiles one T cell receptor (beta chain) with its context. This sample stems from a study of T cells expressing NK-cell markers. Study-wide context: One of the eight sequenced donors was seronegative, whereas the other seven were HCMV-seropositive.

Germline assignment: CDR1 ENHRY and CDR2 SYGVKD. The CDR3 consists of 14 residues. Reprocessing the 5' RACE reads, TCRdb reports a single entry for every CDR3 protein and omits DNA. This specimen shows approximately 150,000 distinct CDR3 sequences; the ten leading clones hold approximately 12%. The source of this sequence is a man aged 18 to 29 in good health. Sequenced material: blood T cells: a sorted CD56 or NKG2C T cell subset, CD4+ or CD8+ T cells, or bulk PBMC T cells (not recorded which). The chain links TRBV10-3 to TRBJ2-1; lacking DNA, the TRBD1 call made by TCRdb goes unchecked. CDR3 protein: CAISEEGRRNEQFF.